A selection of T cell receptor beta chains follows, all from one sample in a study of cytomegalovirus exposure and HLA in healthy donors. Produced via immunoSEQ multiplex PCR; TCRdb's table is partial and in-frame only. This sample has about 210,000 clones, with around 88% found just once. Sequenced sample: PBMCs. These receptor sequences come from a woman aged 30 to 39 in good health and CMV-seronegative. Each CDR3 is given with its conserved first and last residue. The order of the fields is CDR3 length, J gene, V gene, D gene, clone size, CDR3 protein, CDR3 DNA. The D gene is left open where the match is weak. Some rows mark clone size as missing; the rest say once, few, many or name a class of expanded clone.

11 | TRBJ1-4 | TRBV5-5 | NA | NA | CASSFDEKLFF | TGTGCCAGCAGCTTCGATGAAAAACTGTTTTTT
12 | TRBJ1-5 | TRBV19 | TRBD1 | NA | CASRQGNQPQHF | TGTGCCAGTAGACAGGGGAATCAGCCCCAGCATTTT
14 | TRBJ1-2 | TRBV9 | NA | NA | CASSAYGHRYGYTF | TGTGCCAGCAGCGCCTACGGACACCGCTATGGCTACACCTTC
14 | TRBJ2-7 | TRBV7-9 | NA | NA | CASSLMGRPSEQYF | TGTGCCAGCAGCTTAATGGGCCGACCGAGCGAGCAGTACTTC
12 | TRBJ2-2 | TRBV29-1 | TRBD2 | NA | CSLGLGTGELFF | TGCAGCTTGGGACTAGGAACCGGGGAGCTGTTTTTT
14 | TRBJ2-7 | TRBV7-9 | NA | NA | CASSLATTWDEQYF | TGTGCCAGCAGCTTAGCAACGACATGGGACGAGCAGTACTTC
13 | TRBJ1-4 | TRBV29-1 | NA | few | CSVGGVLMEKLFF | TGCAGCGTTGGGGGGGTCCTTATGGAAAAACTGTTTTTT
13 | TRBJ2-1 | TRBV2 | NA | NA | CASRADLILEQFF | TGTGCCAGCAGAGCCGACTTGATCCTGGAGCAGTTCTTC
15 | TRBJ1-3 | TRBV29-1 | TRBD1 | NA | CSALQGANSGNTIYF | TGCAGCGCTTTACAGGGGGCTAACTCTGGAAACACCATATATTTT
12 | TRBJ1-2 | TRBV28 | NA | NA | CASSLQGYGYTF | TGTGCCAGCAGTTTACAGGGCTATGGCTACACCTTC
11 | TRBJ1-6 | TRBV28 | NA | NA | CASGSDSPLHF | TGTGCCAGCGGTAGCGATTCACCCCTCCACTTT
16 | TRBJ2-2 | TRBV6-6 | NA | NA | CASRKGVRVDTGELFF | TGTGCCAGCAGAAAAGGGGTACGGGTCGACACCGGGGAGCTGTTTTTT
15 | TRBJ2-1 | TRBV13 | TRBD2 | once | CASSLRAGGANEQFF | TGTGCCAGCAGCTTAAGAGCGGGGGGCGCCAATGAGCAGTTCTTC
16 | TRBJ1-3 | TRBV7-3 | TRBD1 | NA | CASSWRRGRAGNTIYF | TGTGCCAGCAGCTGGAGGAGGGGGCGAGCTGGAAACACCATATATTTT
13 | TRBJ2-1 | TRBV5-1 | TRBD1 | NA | CASSFGDRDNPFF | TGCGCCAGCAGCTTTGGCGACAGGGATAATCCGTTCTTC
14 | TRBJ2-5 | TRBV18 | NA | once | CASSPRTYQETQYF | TGTGCCAGCTCACCAAGAACTTACCAAGAGACCCAGTACTTC
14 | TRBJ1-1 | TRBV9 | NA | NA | CASSVDDGLTEAFF | TGTGCCAGCAGCGTAGATGACGGACTCACTGAAGCTTTCTTT
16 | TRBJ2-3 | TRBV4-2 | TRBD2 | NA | CASSHGGGGHTDTQYF | TGTGCCAGCAGCCATGGAGGCGGGGGGCACACAGATACGCAGTATTTT
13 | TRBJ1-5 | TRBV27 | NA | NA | CASSLKPRQPQHF | TGTGCCAGCAGTTTAAAACCCCGGCAGCCCCAGCATTTT
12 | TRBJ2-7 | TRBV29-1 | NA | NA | CSVETDSYEQYF | TGCAGCGTTGAAACTGACTCCTACGAGCAGTACTTC
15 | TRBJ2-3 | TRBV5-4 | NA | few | CASRVDSRPTDTQYF | TGTGCCAGCAGGGTGGACAGTAGGCCCACAGATACGCAGTATTTT
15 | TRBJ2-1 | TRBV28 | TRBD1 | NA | CASTEPQGAVNEQFF | TGTGCCAGCACCGAACCACAGGGGGCGGTTAATGAGCAGTTCTTC
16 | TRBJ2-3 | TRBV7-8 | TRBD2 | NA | CASSHGLAGATDTQYF | TGTGCCAGCAGCCACGGACTAGCGGGAGCCACAGATACGCAGTATTTT
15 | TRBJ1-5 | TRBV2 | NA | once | CASSEGSDGNQPQHF | TGTGCCAGCAGTGAGGGCTCCGATGGCAATCAGCCCCAGCATTTT
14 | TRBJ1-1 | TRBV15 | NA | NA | CATSLGGENTEAFF | TGTGCCACCAGCCTAGGAGGGGAGAACACTGAAGCTTTCTTT
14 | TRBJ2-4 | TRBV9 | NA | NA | CASSVALGGHIQYF | TGTGCCAGCAGCGTAGCGCTAGGGGGACACATTCAGTACTTC
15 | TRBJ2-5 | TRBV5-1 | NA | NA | CASSKLQGPQETQYF | TGCGCCAGCAGCAAACTACAGGGCCCCCAAGAGACCCAGTACTTC
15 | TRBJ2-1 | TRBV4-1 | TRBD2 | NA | CASSLAQMIAGEQFF | TGCGCCAGCAGCCTGGCCCAAATGATAGCGGGCGAGCAGTTCTTC
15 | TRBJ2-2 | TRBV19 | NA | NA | CASRWTDPNTGELFF | TGTGCCAGCCGGTGGACAGACCCGAACACCGGGGAGCTGTTTTTT
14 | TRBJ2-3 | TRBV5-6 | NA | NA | CASSFGPGLDTQYF | TGTGCCAGCAGCTTTGGCCCGGGACTAGATACGCAGTATTTT
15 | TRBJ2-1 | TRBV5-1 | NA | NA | CASSLPLVHGNEQFF | TGCGCCAGCAGCTTGCCACTAGTACATGGGAATGAGCAGTTCTTC
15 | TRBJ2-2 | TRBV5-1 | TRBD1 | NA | CASSIQGARAGELFF | TGCGCCAGCAGCATACAGGGGGCTAGGGCCGGGGAGCTGTTTTTT
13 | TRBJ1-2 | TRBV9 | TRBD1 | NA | CASSPGTGSGYTF | TGTGCCAGCAGCCCCGGGACAGGATCTGGCTACACCTTC
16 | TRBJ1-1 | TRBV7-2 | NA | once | CASSLAPRSRNTEAFF | TGTGCCAGCAGCTTAGCGCCCAGGTCACGGAACACTGAAGCTTTCTTT
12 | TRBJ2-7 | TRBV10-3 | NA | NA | CAISERVTEQYF | TGTGCCATCAGTGAGCGGGTAACCGAGCAGTACTTC
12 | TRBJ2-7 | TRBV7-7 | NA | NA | CASSLDLYEQYF | TGTGCTAGCAGCCTCGACTTATACGAGCAGTACTTC
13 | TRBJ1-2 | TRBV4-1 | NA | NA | CASSQAIPHGYTF | TGCGCCAGCAGCCAAGCAATCCCCCATGGCTACACCTTC
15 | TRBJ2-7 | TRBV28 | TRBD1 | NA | CASSSIPGQGYEQYF | TGTGCCAGCAGTTCAATACCGGGACAGGGCTACGAGCAGTACTTC
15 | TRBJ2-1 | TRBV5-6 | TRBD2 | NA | CASSFRLAGYNEQFF | TGTGCCAGCAGCTTTAGACTAGCGGGTTACAATGAGCAGTTCTTC
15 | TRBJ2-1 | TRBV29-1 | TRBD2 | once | CSVGAVSGRSNEQFF | TGCAGCGTCGGCGCCGTGAGCGGGAGATCAAATGAGCAGTTCTTC
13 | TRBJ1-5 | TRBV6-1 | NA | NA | CASSVQGIQPQHF | TGTGCCAGCAGTGTACAGGGCATCCAGCCCCAGCATTTT
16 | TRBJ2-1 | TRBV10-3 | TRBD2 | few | CAISDPLAGGPDEQFF | TGTGCCATCAGTGACCCTCTAGCGGGGGGGCCGGATGAGCAGTTCTTC
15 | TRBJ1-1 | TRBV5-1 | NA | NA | CASRLGSRMNTEAFF | TGCGCCAGCAGATTAGGATCTAGAATGAACACTGAAGCTTTCTTT
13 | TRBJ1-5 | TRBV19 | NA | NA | CASSTGGNQPQHF | TGTGCCAGTAGTACGGGGGGGAATCAGCCCCAGCATTTT
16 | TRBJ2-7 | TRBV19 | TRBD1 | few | CASSAGRTGSSYEQYF | TGTGCCAGTAGTGCAGGGAGGACAGGGAGCTCCTACGAGCAGTACTTC
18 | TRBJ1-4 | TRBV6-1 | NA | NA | CASSEPQFVGATNEKLFF | TGTGCCAGCAGTGAACCACAGTTCGTCGGTGCAACTAATGAAAAACTGTTTTTT
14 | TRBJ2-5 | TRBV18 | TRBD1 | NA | CASSPGTAQETQYF | TGTGCCAGCTCACCGGGGACAGCACAAGAGACCCAGTACTTC
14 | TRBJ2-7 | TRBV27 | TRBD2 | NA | CASNPLALSYEQYF | TGTGCCAGCAACCCACTAGCGCTTTCCTACGAGCAGTACTTC
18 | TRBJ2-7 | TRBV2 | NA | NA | CASSERRAPRVRVKEQYF | TGTGCCAGCAGCGAACGAAGGGCCCCCCGCGTCAGGGTTAAGGAGCAGTACTTC
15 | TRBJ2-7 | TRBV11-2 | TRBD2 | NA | CASSLETSGLLEQYF | TGTGCCAGCAGCTTAGAGACTAGCGGCCTACTCGAGCAGTACTTC